These 9 T cell receptor beta chains were all obtained from the same sample, sequenced in a study of radiation and T cells in renal cell carcinoma. Noted time point: blood 4 weeks post-SBRT, at nephrectomy. Sample treatment: 15 Gy SBRT to primary tumor, nephrectomy 4 weeks later. Sequencing used immunoSEQ multiplex PCR; TCRdb keeps in-frame clones, though not all of them. The sample gives 60,000 or so clones, 65% to 80% of which show up once; around 7% is in the top ten. The source material was blood, sampled from a patient whose treatment included radiotherapy and nephrectomy. These receptors originate from a man aged 60-69 years with renal cell carcinoma.

This clone has just one count. The rearrangement links TRBV2 to TRBJ1-1; D is unresolved. CDR3 length: 15 residues. V was pared by 5 bases and J by 0 bases, with 13 bases between. Germline V gene data show CDR1 as SNHLY and CDR2 as FYNNEI. CDR3 nucleotide sequence: TGTGCCAGCAGTCCGCTGGGGAGGCTGAACACTGAAGCTTTCTTT. Protein product: CASSPLGRLNTEAFF.

The chain couples TRBV5-6 to TRBJ2-4, with TRBD2 matching 13 bases. CDR3 length equals 17 residues. CDR1 is SGHDT and CDR2 is YYEEEE in the germline V gene. V was clipped by 4 bases and J by 5 bases; unmatched bases: 9. The CDR3 loop reads CASSADRLAGGQNIQYF. For the CDR3, the DNA is TGTGCCAGCAGCGCCGATCGACTAGCGGGAGGTCAAAACATTCAGTACTTC.

The genes are TRBV5-1 and TRBJ1-2; 9 bases agree with TRBD1. With V trimmed by 1 base and J by 8 bases, 12 bases remained unmatched. The CDR3 has 16 amino acids. CDR1 is SGHRS, CDR2 YFSETQ, per germline. CDR3 sequence reads: CASSLPTGGEVMGYTF. CDR3 coding DNA: TGCGCCAGCAGCTTGCCCACAGGGGGCGAAGTGATGGGCTACACCTTC.

This clone was observed a few times. This chain connects TRBV27 to TRBJ2-3; the D gene is possibly TRBD1 (5 bases). The CDR3 runs 14 residues. V lost 9 bases, J lost 0 bases, and 13 bases lay in between. From germline, CDR1 is MNHEY and CDR2 SMNVEV (reference sequence). Here the CDR3 DNA reads TGTGCCAGTTCCAGACAGACTAGCACAGATACGCAGTATTTT. The encoded protein is CASSRQTSTDTQYF.

A few counts support this clone. The V gene is TRBV27, the J gene TRBJ2-1; D might be TRBD2 (6 bases). Germline V gene data show CDR1 as MNHEY and CDR2 as SMNVEV (reference sequence). This CDR3 is 16 amino acids long. V was trimmed by 0 bases and J by 3 bases, leaving 12 bases between them. The CDR3 nucleotides read TGTGCCAGCAGTTTATCGAAGGCGGGGAGCTACAATGAGCAGTTCTTC. Translated: CASSLSKAGSYNEQFF.

The rearrangement links TRBV2 to TRBJ1-4; TRBD1 might be the D (6 bases). V lost 8 bases, J lost 6 bases, and 16 bases lay in between. Germline lookup yields CDR1 SNHLY and CDR2 FYNNEI. This CDR3 has 14 residues. DNA for the CDR3: TGTGCCAGCTGGGGGCAGGGGTTGGATGAAAAACTGTTTTTT. Translation: CASWGQGLDEKLFF.

The rearrangement uses TRBV9 and TRBJ2-3; TRBD2 aligns across 9 bases. CDR3 size: 17 residues. CDR1 is SGDLS, CDR2 YYNGEE, per germline. Germline trimming cut 4 bases from V and 3 bases from J; bases unmatched to any gene: 12. The CDR3 loop is CASSSAKAGGKTDTQYF. The DNA for the CDR3 is TGTGCCAGCAGCTCCGCCAAAGCGGGGGGAAAAACAGATACGCAGTATTTT.

This clone was seen a single time. The chain links TRBV23-1 to TRBJ1-2, with 7 positions matching TRBD1. TRBV23-1 qualifies as an ORF whose function is uncertain. The CDR3 runs to 13 residues. The V gene end was trimmed by 8 bases and the J gene end by 3 bases; junction bases not matched to a gene: 6. This CDR3 is CASSQGKDYGYTF. The CDR3 DNA sequence: TGCGCCAGCTCACAGGGGAAAGACTATGGCTACACCTTC.

The CDR3 nucleotides are TGTGCCAGCAGCTTGCGGGAGGGTTGGTATGAGCAGTTCTTC. Translated: CASSLREGWYEQFF. The rearrangement uses TRBV5-4 and TRBJ2-1, with TRBD2 identical over 8 bases. The CDR3 contains 14 residues. After removal of 1 base from V and 8 bases from J, the junction contained 5 bases not matched to a gene. Germline V gene sequence: CDR1 SGHNT, CDR2 YYREEE (reference sequence).